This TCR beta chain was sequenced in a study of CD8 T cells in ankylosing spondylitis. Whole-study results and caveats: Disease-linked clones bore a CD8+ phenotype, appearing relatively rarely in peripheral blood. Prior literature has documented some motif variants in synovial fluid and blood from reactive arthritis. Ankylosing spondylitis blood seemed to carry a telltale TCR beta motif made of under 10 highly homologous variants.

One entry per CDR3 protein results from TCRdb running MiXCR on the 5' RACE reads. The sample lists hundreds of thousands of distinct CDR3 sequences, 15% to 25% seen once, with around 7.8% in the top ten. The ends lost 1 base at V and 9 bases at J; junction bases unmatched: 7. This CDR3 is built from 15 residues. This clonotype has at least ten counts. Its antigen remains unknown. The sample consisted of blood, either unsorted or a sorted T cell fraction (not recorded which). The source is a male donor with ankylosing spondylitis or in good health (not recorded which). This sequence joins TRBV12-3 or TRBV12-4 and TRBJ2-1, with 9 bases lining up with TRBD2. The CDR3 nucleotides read TGTGCCAGCAGTTTAGGTAGCGGGAGTAGGGGTGAGCAGTTCTTC. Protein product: CASSLGSGSRGEQFF.